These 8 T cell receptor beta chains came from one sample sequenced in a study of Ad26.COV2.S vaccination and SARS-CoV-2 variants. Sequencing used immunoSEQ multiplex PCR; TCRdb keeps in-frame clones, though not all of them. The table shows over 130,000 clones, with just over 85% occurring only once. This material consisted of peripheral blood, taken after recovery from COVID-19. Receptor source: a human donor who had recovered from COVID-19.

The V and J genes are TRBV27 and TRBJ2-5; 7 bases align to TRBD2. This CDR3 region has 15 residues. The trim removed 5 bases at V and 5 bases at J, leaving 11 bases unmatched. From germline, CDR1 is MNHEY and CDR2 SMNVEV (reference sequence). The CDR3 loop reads CASSPQPLARETQYF. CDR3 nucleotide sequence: TGTGCCAGCAGTCCGCAACCACTAGCGCGGGAGACCCAGTACTTC.

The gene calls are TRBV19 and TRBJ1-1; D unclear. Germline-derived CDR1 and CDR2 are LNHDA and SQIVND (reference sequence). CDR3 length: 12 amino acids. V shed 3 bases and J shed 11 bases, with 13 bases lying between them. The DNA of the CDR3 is TGTGCCAGTAGTATGCGAGGGCAGGTGGCTTTCTTT. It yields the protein CASSMRGQVAFF.

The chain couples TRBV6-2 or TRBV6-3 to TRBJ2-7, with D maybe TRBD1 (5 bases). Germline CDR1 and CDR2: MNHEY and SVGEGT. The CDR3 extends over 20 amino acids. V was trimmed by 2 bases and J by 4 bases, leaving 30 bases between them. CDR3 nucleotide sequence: TGTGCCAGCAGTTACATAAGATCTGGGCTGAGACAGACAACGGTTTACGAGCAGTACTTC. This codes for CASSYIRSGLRQTTVYEQYF.

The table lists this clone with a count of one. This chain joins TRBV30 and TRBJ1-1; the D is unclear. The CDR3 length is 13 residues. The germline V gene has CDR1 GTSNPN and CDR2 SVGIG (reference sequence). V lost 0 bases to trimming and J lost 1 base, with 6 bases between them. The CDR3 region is CAWSVLSNTEAFF. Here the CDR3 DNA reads TGTGCCTGGAGTGTCCTATCGAACACTGAAGCTTTCTTT.

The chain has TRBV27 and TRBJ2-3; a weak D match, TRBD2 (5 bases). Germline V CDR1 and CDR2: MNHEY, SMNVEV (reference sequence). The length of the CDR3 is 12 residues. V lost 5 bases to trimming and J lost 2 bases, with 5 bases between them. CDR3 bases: TGTGCCAGCAGTGACTACACAGATACGCAGTATTTT. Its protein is CASSDYTDTQYF.

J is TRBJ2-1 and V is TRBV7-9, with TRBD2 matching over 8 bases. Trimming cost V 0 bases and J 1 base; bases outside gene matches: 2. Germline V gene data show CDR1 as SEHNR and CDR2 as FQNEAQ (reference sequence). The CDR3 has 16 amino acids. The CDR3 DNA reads TGTGCCAGCAGCTTAGCGGCTAGCGGGTCCTACAATGAGCAGTTCTTC. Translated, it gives CASSLAASGSYNEQFF. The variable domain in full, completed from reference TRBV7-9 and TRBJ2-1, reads DTGVSQNPRHKITKRGQNVTFRCDPISEHNRLYWYRQTLGQGPEFLTYFQNEAQLEKSRLLSDRFSAERPKGSFSTLEIQRTEQGDSAMYLCASSLAASGSYNEQFFGPGTRLTVL.

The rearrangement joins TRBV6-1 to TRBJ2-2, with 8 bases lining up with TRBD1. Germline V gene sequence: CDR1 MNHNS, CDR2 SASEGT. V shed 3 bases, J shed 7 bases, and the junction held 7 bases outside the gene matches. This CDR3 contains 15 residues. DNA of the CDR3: TGTGCCAGCAGTGAGGAGCAGGGGGCGATCGGGGAGCTGTTTTTT. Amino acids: CASSEEQGAIGELFF.

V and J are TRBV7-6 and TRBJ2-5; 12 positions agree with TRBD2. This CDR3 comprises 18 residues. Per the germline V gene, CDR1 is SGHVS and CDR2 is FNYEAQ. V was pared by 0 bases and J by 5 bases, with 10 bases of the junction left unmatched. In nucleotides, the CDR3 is TGTGCCAGCAGCTTAGCCCCTAGCGGGGGGGCTGGGGGCGAGACCCAGTACTTC. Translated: CASSLAPSGGAGGETQYF.